These T cell receptor beta chains were read from a single sample in a study of blood T cell repertoires in COVID-19. Data came from immunoSEQ multiplex PCR; TCRdb stores just in-frame clones and leaves some out. The sample includes roughly 150,000 clones, 89% of them seen just once. Specimen: peripheral blood. The receptors here all came from a man aged 60-69 years with acute or convalescent COVID-19. Each CDR3 is given with its conserved first and last residue. Each record gives: clone size, CDR3 length, D gene, V gene, J gene, CDR3 DNA, CDR3 protein. A D gene is named only where the DNA matches it firmly. The size entry is marked missing in some rows and otherwise reads once, few, many or a size class.

>.|13|.|TRBV9|TRBJ1-1
TGTGCCAGCACGGGGTCGATGAACACTGAAGCTTTCTTT
CASTGSMNTEAFF
>.|16|TRBD1|TRBV5-1|TRBJ1-6
TGCGCCAGCAGCTTGGGACAGGGGGCGAATAATTCACCCCTCCACTTT
CASSLGQGANNSPLHF
>.|11|.|TRBV7-9|TRBJ2-1
TGTGCCAGCAGCCCTACTAATGAGCAGTTCTTC
CASSPTNEQFF
>.|13|.|TRBV25-1|TRBJ2-7
TGTGCCAGCACGAGGGGGTCTGGGCACGAGCAGTACTTC
CASTRGSGHEQYF
>.|14|.|TRBV4-1|TRBJ2-5
TGCGCCAGCAGCCATGACACAGGCCAGGGGACCCAGTACTTC
CASSHDTGQGTQYF
>.|13|.|TRBV29-1|TRBJ1-1
TGCAGCGTTGAAGCAATGGGGGGGGCTGAAGCTTTCTTT
CSVEAMGGAEAFF
>.|14|.|TRBV5-1|TRBJ2-3
TGCGCCAGCAGCTTAAGGGTGGAGGGAGATACGCAGTATTTT
CASSLRVEGDTQYF
>few|16|TRBD1|TRBV4-1|TRBJ1-3
TGCGCCAGCAGCCAAGGACAGGGAAGCTCTGGAAACACCATATATTTT
CASSQGQGSSGNTIYF
>.|16|TRBD2|TRBV5-4|TRBJ2-2
TGTGCCAGCAGCCCGGGACTAGCGGGTCTCACCGGGGAGCTGTTTTTT
CASSPGLAGLTGELFF
>.|17|TRBD2|TRBV19|TRBJ2-3
TGTGCCAGTAGTATAGATACTAGCGGGGGCCCACGAGATACGCAGTATTTT
CASSIDTSGGPRDTQYF
>.|14|.|TRBV6-5|TRBJ1-4
TGTGCCAGCAGTTACACAGCAATGGGTGAAAAACTGTTTTTT
CASSYTAMGEKLFF
>.|14|.|TRBV11-2|TRBJ1-5
TGTGCCAGCAGCTTTTCAGGGAGGCATCAGCCCCAGCATTTT
CASSFSGRHQPQHF
>.|15|TRBD1|TRBV9|TRBJ2-5
TGTGCCAGCAGCGTAGAAGGGGGCTCGTGGGAGACCCAGTACTTC
CASSVEGGSWETQYF
>.|15|TRBD1|TRBV5-3|TRBJ2-7
TGTGCCAGAAGCTTATTAGACAGGGTCGCCCTCGAGCAGTACTTC
CARSLLDRVALEQYF
>.|15|.|TRBV4-1|TRBJ1-1
TGCGCCAGCAGCCAGCTACCCCAAACAGTCACTGAAGCTTTCTTT
CASSQLPQTVTEAFF
>.|15|.|TRBV5-1|TRBJ1-4
TGCGCCAGCACCCAGGGTAGACTAGGGAATGAAAAACTGTTTTTT
CASTQGRLGNEKLFF
>.|13|.|TRBV4-1|TRBJ1-5
TGCGCCAGCAGCCTTAGTGAAAATCAGCCCCAGCATTTT
CASSLSENQPQHF
>.|14|.|TRBV10-3|TRBJ2-2
TGTGCCATCAGTGAGATAACGGGGACCGGGGAGCTGTTTTTT
CAISEITGTGELFF
>.|15|.|TRBV2|TRBJ1-5
TGTGCCAGCAGTGAGGCCACAGGTGGGGCGAAGCCCCAGCATTTT
CASSEATGGAKPQHF
>.|17|.|TRBV5-4|TRBJ2-2
TGTGCCAGCAGCTTGGGGTTTGAGGGGGGGGCTGCCGGGGAGCTGTTTTTT
CASSLGFEGGAAGELFF
>.|13|.|TRBV15|TRBJ1-1
TGTGCCACCAGCATCACTAGGAACACTGAAGCTTTCTTT
CATSITRNTEAFF
>.|15|TRBD1|TRBV5-1|TRBJ1-1
TGCGCCAGCAACCCAATGACAGGGGGGAACACTGAAGCTTTCTTT
CASNPMTGGNTEAFF
>once|14|.|TRBV9|TRBJ1-4
TGTGCCAGCAGCGACCTAACAGGCAAAGAAAAACTGTTTTTT
CASSDLTGKEKLFF
>.|11|.|TRBV12-3/TRBV12-4|TRBJ1-2
TGTGCCAGCACTTCCGGAGGTGGCTACACCTTC
CASTSGGGYTF
>.|15|.|TRBV6-2/TRBV6-3|TRBJ1-1
TGTGCCAGCAGCCCACGGACACCGACGAACACTGAAGCTTTCTTT
CASSPRTPTNTEAFF
>.|15|.|TRBV4-1|TRBJ2-1
TGCGCCAGCAGCCAAGAGGAGGCAGGTAACAATGAGCAGTTCTTC
CASSQEEAGNNEQFF